The entry below describes one TCR beta chain. Its antigen is currently unknown. This sample is drawn from a study of OX40 agonist ivuxolimab in advanced cancers. Study at large: Partial responses occurred in Three dose-escalation patients, one with hepatocellular carcinoma and two with cutaneous melanoma. Findings and caveats of the study: By week 6 at 0.1 to 3.0 mg/kg, blood CD4+ and CD8+ T cells had expanded clonally.

Blood draws occurred at baseline, cycle 4 day 1, and cycle 7 day 1. Using immunoSEQ multiplex PCR, the repertoire was profiled, and TCRdb retains in-frame clones only, with some absent. The table includes roughly 100,000 clones, around nine tenths detected once. With 1 base removed from V and 0 bases from J, the gap between germline ends came to 19 bases. The CDR3 spans 19 residues. CDR1 and CDR2 from the germline V gene are SGHTA and FQGNSA. This TCR derives from an adult with an advanced solid tumor such as melanoma, head and neck, liver or kidney cancer. The specimen was CD4+ or CD8+ T cells sorted from blood, collected in a trial of the OX40 agonist ivuxolimab. This chain uses TRBV7-2 with TRBJ1-5; possibly TRBD1 for D (5 bases). The CDR3 is CASSLGNAGTIYSNQPQHF. The CDR3 DNA follows: TGTGCCAGCAGCTTAGGAAACGCAGGGACCATTTATAGCAATCAGCCCCAGCATTTT.